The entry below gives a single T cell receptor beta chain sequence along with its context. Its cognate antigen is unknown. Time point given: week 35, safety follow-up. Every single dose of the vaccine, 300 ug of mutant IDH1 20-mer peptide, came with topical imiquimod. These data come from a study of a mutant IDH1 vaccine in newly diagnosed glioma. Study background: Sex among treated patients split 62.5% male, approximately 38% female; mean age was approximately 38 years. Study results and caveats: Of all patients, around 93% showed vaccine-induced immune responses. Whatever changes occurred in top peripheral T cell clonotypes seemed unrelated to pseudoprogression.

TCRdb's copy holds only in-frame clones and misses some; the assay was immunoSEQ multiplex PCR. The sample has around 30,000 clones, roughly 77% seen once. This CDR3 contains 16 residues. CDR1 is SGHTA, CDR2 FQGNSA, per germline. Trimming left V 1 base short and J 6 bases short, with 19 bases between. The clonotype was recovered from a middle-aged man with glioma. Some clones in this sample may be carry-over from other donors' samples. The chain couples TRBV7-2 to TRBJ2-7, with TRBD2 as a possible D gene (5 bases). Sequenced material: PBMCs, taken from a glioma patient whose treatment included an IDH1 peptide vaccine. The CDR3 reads CASSLGGYKRGGEQYF. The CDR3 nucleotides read TGTGCCAGCAGCTTAGGGGGTTACAAAAGAGGAGGCGAGCAGTACTTC.